These 29 T cell receptor beta chains were sequenced from one sample in a study of blood T cells in healthy people across ages. Then a second PCR, running about 6 to 11 cycles, was carried out with a sample-barcoded 5' primer and a J-beta primer mix. MiXCR was run by TCRdb on the 5' RACE reads, yielding one entry per CDR3 protein. This table has about 720,000 distinct CDR3 sequences, 20% to 25% appearing once. Sequencing used blood. All receptors come from an older man in good health.

This clonotype was seen a few times. The V gene is TRBV20-1, the J gene TRBJ1-1; 7 nucleotides match TRBD1. The CDR3 length is 13 residues. With 2 bases clipped from V and 6 bases from J, the junction kept 6 bases outside the gene matches. From germline, CDR1 is DFQATT and CDR2 SNEGSKA (reference sequence). Here the CDR3 DNA reads TGCAGTGCTAGAAAACAGGGGTCCGCTGAAGCTTTCTTT. This sequence encodes CSARKQGSAEAFF.

This clonotype showed up just a few times. The chain uses TRBV11-2 and TRBJ1-6; 8 bases are shared with TRBD1. The CDR3 has 16 amino acids. V dropped 4 bases and J dropped 9; count of bases not matched to a gene: 11. The germline gives CDR1 SGHAT, CDR2 FQNNGV. In DNA form, the CDR3 reads TGTGCCAGCAGCTCTTTTCAGGGGGCGAAGGTTTCACCCCTCCACTTT. This gives the protein CASSSFQGAKVSPLHF.

V usage is TRBV27 and J usage is TRBJ2-4; D unclear. The V end was cut by 3 bases, the J end by 0 bases, with 12 bases between. This CDR3 has 16 amino acids. Germline assignment: CDR1 MNHEY and CDR2 SMNVEV (reference sequence). This CDR3 is CASSFSPWIAKNIQYF. DNA of the CDR3: TGTGCCAGCAGTTTTTCCCCGTGGATAGCCAAAAACATTCAGTACTTC.

The table lists this clonotype with a few counts. This chain uses TRBV28 with TRBJ1-2; D ambiguous. The germline CDR1 and CDR2 sequences are MDHEN and SYDVKM. CDR3 length: 13 amino acids. V was trimmed by 6 bases and J by 2 bases, leaving 10 bases between them. Here the CDR3 DNA reads TGTGCCAGCAGCACCCAGGCCAACTATGGCTACACCTTC. Translating gives CASSTQANYGYTF.

This clonotype was picked up a small number of times. The chain is built from TRBV12-3 or TRBV12-4 and TRBJ1-1, with D unresolved. V was trimmed by 7 bases and J by 4 bases, leaving 13 bases between them. The length of the CDR3 is 13 residues. In DNA, the CDR3 is TGTGCCAGCACCCCGACCCTGGGCACTGAAGCTTTCTTT. It encodes CASTPTLGTEAFF.

This clonotype has a handful of counts. The chain recombines TRBV12-3 or TRBV12-4 with TRBJ2-2; TRBD2 matches at 10 bases. V was clipped by 3 bases and J by 4 bases; unmatched bases: 2. This CDR3 is built from 15 residues. For the CDR3, the DNA is TGTGCCAGCAGTTTTAGCGGGGGGCGCACCGGGGAGCTGTTTTTT. This sequence encodes CASSFSGGRTGELFF.

The chain is built from TRBV12-3 or TRBV12-4 and TRBJ1-2; 9 bases line up with TRBD1. The trim removed 1 base at V and 7 bases at J, leaving 4 bases unmatched. The CDR3 is made up of 14 amino acids. CDR3 amino acids: CASSLVGTGSGYTF. The CDR3 nucleotides read TGTGCCAGCAGTTTAGTGGGGACAGGGTCTGGCTACACCTTC.

This chain links TRBV20-1 with TRBJ1-2; D not certain. The CDR3 loop spans 11 amino acids. Trimming cost V 3 bases and J 7 bases, with 9 bases left between them. CDR1 DFQATT and CDR2 SNEGSKA come from the germline V gene (reference sequence). CDR3 DNA: TGCAGTGCTAGTATAGACCCTGGCTACACCTTC. Its translation: CSASIDPGYTF.

This clonotype has just a few counts. This chain links TRBV6-1 with TRBJ2-5; maybe TRBD2 (6 bases). TRBJ2-7 matches the DNA end more closely, so the J call is doubtful. Germline-derived CDR1 and CDR2 are MNHNS and SASEGT. The CDR3 loop spans 12 amino acids. The CDR3 sequence: CASSRLGGEQYF. The CDR3 DNA sequence: TGTGCCAGCAGTAGACTGGGGGGCGAGCAGTACTTC.

This clonotype was counted between two and nine times. The V and J genes are TRBV10-3 and TRBJ1-4; 10 bases fit TRBD1. This CDR3 spans 13 amino acids. V dropped 6 bases and J dropped 8; count of bases not matched to a gene: 3. CDR1 and CDR2 from the germline V gene are ENHRY and SYGVKD. The CDR3 is CAIRGTGDEKLFF. The CDR3, as DNA: TGTGCCATCAGGGGGACAGGGGACGAAAAACTGTTTTTT.

This clonotype has at least ten counts. This chain links TRBV12-3 or TRBV12-4 with TRBJ2-5, with D unclear. V lost 6 bases and J 5 bases, leaving 16 bases between the germline ends. CDR3 size: 14 residues. CDR3 nucleotides: TGTGCCAGCAGCTACCAACGAGCTTGGGAGACCCAGTACTTC. This gives the protein CASSYQRAWETQYF.

This clonotype turned up a few times. The chain joins TRBV20-1 to TRBJ2-1, with 10 bases matching TRBD1. The germline gives CDR1 DFQATT, CDR2 SNEGSKA (reference sequence). The V gene end was trimmed by 5 bases and the J gene end by 6 bases; junction bases not matched to a gene: 7. The CDR3 spans 14 residues. CDR3 protein: CSASGQGVSNEQFF. The CDR3 DNA reads TGCAGTGCTTCTGGACAGGGGGTCAGCAATGAGCAGTTCTTC.

This clonotype was seen repeatedly, ten times or more. The chain carries TRBV4-1 and TRBJ2-7; a weak D match, TRBD1 (5 bases). Germline values: CDR1 MGHRA, CDR2 YSYEKL. V lost 0 bases to trimming and J lost 2 bases, with 11 bases between them. CDR3 length: 15 residues. This CDR3 is CASSQEITGPYEQYF. The CDR3 nucleotides read TGCGCCAGCAGCCAAGAGATCACAGGTCCCTACGAGCAGTACTTC.

This clonotype turned up a few times. The chain has TRBV28 and TRBJ2-3; weak D call: TRBD2 (5 bases). This CDR3 is 17 amino acids long. Germline V lookup: CDR1 MDHEN, CDR2 SYDVKM. The V gene lost 2 bases and the J gene lost 0 bases, with 15 bases spanning the gap. CDR3 residues: CASSLGRGWTSTDTQYF. CDR3 bases: TGTGCCAGCAGTTTAGGGAGAGGTTGGACCAGCACAGATACGCAGTATTTT.

This clonotype has more than one count but fewer than ten. V and J are TRBV3-1 and TRBJ1-4, with 7 positions matching TRBD1. The CDR3 has 13 amino acids. V lost 7 bases, J lost 7 bases, and 6 bases stayed unmatched. Looked up from germline, CDR1 is LGHDT and CDR2 is YNNKEL (reference sequence). CDR3 sequence reads: CASTRGVAEKLFF. The CDR3 DNA sequence: TGTGCCAGCACCAGGGGGGTTGCTGAAAAACTGTTTTTT.

This clonotype was counted many times. This chain uses TRBV29-1 with TRBJ2-5; no reliable D call. V was shortened by 4 bases and J by 5 bases, with 8 bases between the two germline ends. The CDR3 sequence is 11 residues long. CDR1 and CDR2 (germline): SQVTM, ANQGSEA. The CDR3 DNA reads as TGCAGCGTTGTGGGGTTTGAGACCCAGTACTTC. Amino acids: CSVVGFETQYF.

This clonotype was seen only a few times. The chain carries TRBV6-1 and TRBJ2-1, with TRBD1 identical over 8 bases. Germline V gives CDR1 MNHNS, CDR2 SASEGT. The CDR3 is made up of 17 amino acids. V was pared by 3 bases and J by 0 bases, with 7 bases of the junction left unmatched. CDR3 DNA sequence: TGTGCCAGCAGTGACCACCACAGGGGGTCCTCCTACAATGAGCAGTTCTTC. This codes for CASSDHHRGSSYNEQFF.

This clonotype came up a few times. The V gene is TRBV24-1, the J gene TRBJ1-2, with D possibly TRBD1 on 5 matching bases. This CDR3 has 12 residues. Germline CDR1 and CDR2: KGHDR and SFDVKD. V was pared by 5 bases and J by 7 bases, with 10 bases between. The chain's CDR3 is CATSATGGGYTF. The CDR3 nucleotides read TGTGCCACCAGTGCAACCGGGGGTGGCTACACCTTC.

Here the CDR3 DNA reads TGCGCCAGCAGCGTGACTGCCGGGACAGGGGGCGACTCACCCCTCCACTTT. Amino acid sequence: CASSVTAGTGGDSPLHF. The chain carries TRBV5-1 and TRBJ1-6; 12 bases match TRBD1. Germline V lookup: CDR1 SGHRS, CDR2 YFSETQ. This CDR3 has 17 amino acids. V lost 4 bases and J lost 10; bases outside the gene matches: 12.

This clonotype was counted between two and nine times. V usage is TRBV5-1 and J usage is TRBJ2-1, with TRBD1 as a possible D gene (6 bases). This CDR3 comprises 15 residues. The V and J ends lost 7 bases and 4 bases respectively, with 18 bases between them. Per the germline V gene, CDR1 is SGHRS and CDR2 is YFSETQ. The DNA of the CDR3 is TGCGCCAGCCTCCCCGGACAGAGGGGTTACAATGAGCAGTTCTTC. Its protein product is CASLPGQRGYNEQFF.

This clonotype was found a few times. V and J are TRBV20-1 and TRBJ2-7; no clear D gene. CDR1 and CDR2 from the germline V gene are DFQATT and SNEGSKA (reference sequence). With 4 bases removed from V and 2 bases from J, the gap between germline ends came to 15 bases. The CDR3 extends over 14 amino acids. The CDR3 DNA reads TGCAGTGCTACCCAGGCCTGGGCGCCCTACGAGCAGTACTTC. Translated, it gives CSATQAWAPYEQYF.

Only a few counts were recorded for this clonotype. The CDR3 bases are TGTGCCAGCAGCCATTACAGGGGAGGAAAGACCCAGTACTTC. Its translation: CASSHYRGGKTQYF. The gene calls are TRBV14 and TRBJ2-5; weak D call: TRBD1 (7 bases). CDR3 size: 14 residues. Trimming removed 3 bases at V and 6 bases at J, with 14 bases between. Germline-derived CDR1 and CDR2 are SGHDN and FVKESK.

This clonotype showed up just a few times. In DNA form, the CDR3 reads TGTGCCAGCACCTATCAGCTTAGAGGGGAAATGGCTGGGGCCAACGTCCTGACTTTC. This translates into CASTYQLRGEMAGANVLTF. The genes are TRBV6-2 or TRBV6-3 and TRBJ2-6, with D perhaps given as TRBD1 or TRBD2 (5 bases each). V was cut by 7 bases and J by 2 bases, with 24 bases left in between. The CDR3 loop spans 19 amino acids. Germline-derived CDR1 and CDR2 are MNHEY and SVGEGT.

Worth noting for this clonotype: A junction boundary mismatches the germline segment, possibly from a read error. This CDR3 is CAGSPTATNEKLFF. In nucleotides, the CDR3 is TGCGCCGGCAGCCCTACGGCAACTAATGAAAAACTGTTTTTT. The chain carries TRBV5-1 and TRBJ1-4; D call uncertain. The CDR3 is made up of 14 amino acids. Looked up from germline, CDR1 is SGHRS and CDR2 is YFSETQ.

The chain employs TRBV7-9 and TRBJ1-1; TRBD1 aligns across 12 bases. Germline values: CDR1 SEHNR, CDR2 FQNEAQ (reference sequence). There are 16 residues in the CDR3. J gave up 7 bases and V 0 bases, and 6 bases lay outside the gene matches. The CDR3 DNA is TGTGCCAGCAGCTTAGCGGGACAGGGGGCTTTCGGTGAAGCTTTCTTT. Its protein is CASSLAGQGAFGEAFF.

Only a few counts were recorded for this clonotype. This chain links TRBV18 with TRBJ2-5; D remains unclear. The J call may be wrong; the DNA end is better matched by TRBJ2-1. The length of the CDR3 is 12 residues. Germline V CDR1 and CDR2: KGHSH, LQKENI. CDR3 in amino acids: CASSQNGNEQFF. CDR3 DNA: TGTGCCAGCTCACAGAACGGGAATGAGCAGTTCTTC.

In its sample, this clonotype was seen a few times. The chain employs TRBV6-5 and TRBJ1-5; D call uncertain. Germline V CDR1 and CDR2: MNHEY, SVGAGI. The CDR3 length is 14 residues. The V and J ends lost 2 bases and 3 bases respectively, with 8 bases between them. For the CDR3, the DNA is TGTGCCAGCAGTTACGGGCAGTCCAATCAGCCCCAGCATTTT. Protein sequence: CASSYGQSNQPQHF.

The chain couples TRBV7-9 to TRBJ1-4; a weak D match, TRBD1 (5 bases). V lost 1 base and J lost 7, with 10 bases in between. The CDR3 loop spans 14 amino acids. CDR1 and CDR2 (germline): SEHNR, FQNEAQ (reference sequence). The CDR3 protein is CASSLGGSVEKLFF. CDR3 coding DNA: TGTGCCAGCAGCTTAGGGGGCTCGGTTGAAAAACTGTTTTTT.

This clonotype was detected a few times. The genes are TRBV5-6 and TRBJ2-3; 9 bases are a match to TRBD2. CDR3 length: 18 amino acids. Germline lookup yields CDR1 SGHDT and CDR2 YYEEEE. With V trimmed by 3 bases and J by 6 bases, 17 bases remained unmatched. DNA for the CDR3: TGTGCCAGCAGCTGGCAGCGGGGTAGCGGGAGACGCTTGGATACGCAGTATTTT. As protein: CASSWQRGSGRRLDTQYF.